A selection of T cell receptor beta chains follows, all from one sample in a study of blood T cell repertoires in COVID-19. Some clones are missing from TCRdb's copy, which holds only in-frame ones; the method was immunoSEQ multiplex PCR. The sample records 150,000 to 200,000 clones, around 90% being singletons. The sample taken for sequencing was PBMCs or T cells enriched from blood (not recorded which). These receptors were collected from a woman in her 30s who had recovered from COVID-19. Each CDR3 is given with its conserved first and last residue. A D gene is named only where the DNA matches it firmly. Clone size appears in some rows only: once, few, many, or a class for an expanded clone.

TRBV27	15	-	TRBJ2-7	TRBD2	CASSLGSGRSHEQYF	TGTGCCAGCAGTTTAGGTTCCGGGAGGAGTCACGAGCAGTACTTC
TRBV27	14	-	TRBJ2-7	-	CASCWSGRLDEQYF	TGTGCCAGCTGTTGGTCAGGCAGGCTGGACGAGCAGTACTTC
TRBV25-1	17	-	TRBJ2-1	-	CASSEMTATLAPHEQFF	TGTGCCAGCAGTGAAATGACAGCCACGCTCGCCCCCCATGAGCAGTTCTTC
TRBV4-1	15	-	TRBJ2-1	-	CASSQDEGIANEQFF	TGCGCCAGCAGCCAAGACGAAGGAATAGCCAATGAGCAGTTCTTC
TRBV18	13	-	TRBJ1-5	TRBD1	CASSETGNQPQHF	TGTGCCAGCTCAGAGACAGGGAATCAGCCCCAGCATTTT
TRBV27	14	once	TRBJ1-1	TRBD1	CASRDRGGNTEAFF	TGTGCCAGCAGAGACAGGGGAGGGAACACTGAAGCTTTCTTT
TRBV11-3	15	-	TRBJ1-1	-	CASSFGLDTNTEAFF	TGTGCCAGCAGCTTCGGGCTGGACACGAACACTGAAGCTTTCTTT
TRBV12-3/TRBV12-4	13	-	TRBJ2-3	TRBD2	CASSRGGEDTQYF	TGTGCCAGCAGCCGTGGGGGGGAAGATACGCAGTATTTT
TRBV4-2	17	-	TRBJ1-1	-	CASSQAGRTGMNTEAFF	TGTGCCAGCAGCCAAGCCGGAAGGACGGGGATGAACACTGAAGCTTTCTTT
TRBV5-1	15	-	TRBJ1-4	-	CASSLQVGLGEKLFF	TGCGCCAGCAGCTTACAAGTTGGGCTGGGTGAAAAACTGTTTTTT
TRBV5-6	12	-	TRBJ1-2	-	CASSSLDYGYTF	TGTGCCAGCAGCTCCCTTGACTATGGCTACACCTTC
TRBV28	15	-	TRBJ1-2	-	CASSLWDDSSYGYTF	TGTGCCAGCAGTTTATGGGACGACAGCTCCTATGGCTACACCTTC
TRBV27	11	-	TRBJ2-1	TRBD2	CASSLGLARFF	TGTGCCAGCAGTCTAGGACTAGCCCGGTTCTTC
TRBV19	15	-	TRBJ1-1	-	CASSSSRGYHTEAFF	TGTGCCAGTAGTAGCTCCCGAGGATATCACACTGAAGCTTTCTTT
TRBV3-1/TRBV3-2	14	-	TRBJ2-3	TRBD2	CASSQTSDADTQYF	TGTGCCAGCAGCCAGACTAGCGACGCAGATACGCAGTATTTT
TRBV5-1	16	-	TRBJ2-1	-	CASSLVADHTYNEQFF	TGCGCCAGCAGCTTGGTCGCGGATCATACCTACAATGAGCAGTTCTTC
TRBV6-5	13	few	TRBJ1-1	-	CASSHTGFTEAFF	TGTGCCAGCAGTCATACAGGGTTCACTGAAGCTTTCTTT
TRBV27	14	few	TRBJ2-1	TRBD1	CASKHRGRDNEQFF	TGTGCCAGCAAGCACAGGGGCAGGGACAATGAGCAGTTCTTC
TRBV7-3	13	-	TRBJ2-7	TRBD2	CASSITSGYEQYF	TGTGCCAGCAGCATAACTAGCGGCTACGAGCAGTACTTC
TRBV12-3/TRBV12-4	13	-	TRBJ1-2	-	CASSFLTNYGYTF	TGTGCCAGCAGTTTCTTAACTAACTATGGCTACACCTTC
TRBV21-1	17	-	TRBJ1-1	-	CASSPQANLPGGSEAFF	TGTGCCAGCAGTCCTCAGGCGAACCTCCCCGGAGGTAGTGAAGCTTTCTTT
TRBV12-5	14	-	TRBJ1-6	TRBD1	CASATGGDNSPLHF	TGTGCTAGTGCCACAGGGGGGGATAATTCACCCCTCCACTTT
TRBV10-2	14	-	TRBJ1-5	-	CASRSGRSNQPQHF	TGCGCCAGCCGCTCAGGGCGAAGCAATCAGCCCCAGCATTTT
TRBV3-1/TRBV3-2	15	-	TRBJ1-3	-	CASSQGPGAGNTIYF	TGTGCCAGCAGCCAAGGGCCAGGGGCTGGAAACACCATATATTTT
TRBV14	13	-	TRBJ1-4	-	CASSQRGRVKLFF	TGTGCCAGCAGCCAAAGGGGCCGTGTAAAACTGTTTTTT
TRBV10-2	13	-	TRBJ2-1	-	CASRGTSYNEQFF	TGCGCCAGCAGGGGGACATCCTACAATGAGCAGTTCTTC
TRBV12-3/TRBV12-4	12	-	TRBJ1-1	-	CASSGRGTEAFF	TGTGCCAGCAGTGGGCGGGGCACTGAAGCTTTCTTT
TRBV11-2	14	few	TRBJ1-5	TRBD1	CASRGGQGTQPQHF	TGTGCCAGCAGGGGGGGACAGGGCACGCAGCCCCAGCATTTT
TRBV7-9	14	-	TRBJ1-2	-	CASSSEAIPYGYTF	TGTGCCAGCAGCTCAGAGGCCATCCCATATGGCTACACCTTC
TRBV29-1	11	once	TRBJ1-1	-	CSVARAGNDFF	TGCAGCGTTGCCCGGGCAGGGAATGATTTCTTT
TRBV7-2	16	once	TRBJ1-2	-	CASSLVLQEPYYGYTF	TGTGCCAGCAGCTTAGTTCTACAGGAGCCCTACTATGGCTACACCTTC
TRBV29-1	15	-	TRBJ2-1	TRBD1	CSVGATGGSYNEQFF	TGCAGCGTAGGAGCGACAGGGGGCTCCTACAATGAGCAGTTCTTC
TRBV5-4	14	-	TRBJ1-3	-	CASSLDDRGNTIYF	TGTGCCAGCAGCTTAGATGACAGGGGAAACACCATATATTTT
TRBV7-9	14	-	TRBJ1-1	TRBD1	CASSLGGTGWEAFF	TGTGCCAGCAGCTTAGGGGGGACAGGGTGGGAAGCTTTCTTT
TRBV27	18	-	TRBJ2-3	TRBD2	CASSLLVGASGRGGTQYF	TGTGCCAGCAGTTTATTGGTTGGGGCTAGCGGGAGAGGGGGTACGCAGTATTTT
TRBV25-1	16	-	TRBJ1-1	TRBD1	CASRPTGQGLNTEAFF	TGTGCCAGCAGACCCACGGGACAGGGGTTGAACACTGAAGCTTTCTTT
TRBV5-1	18	-	TRBJ1-1	TRBD1	CASSLAVSGTGLRTEAFF	TGCGCCAGCAGCTTGGCCGTCTCCGGGACAGGGCTACGCACTGAAGCTTTCTTT
TRBV3-1/TRBV3-2	15	-	TRBJ2-1	TRBD1	CASSQGWTGYNEQFF	TGTGCCAGCAGCCAAGGGTGGACAGGGTACAATGAGCAGTTCTTC
TRBV11-3	13	-	TRBJ1-5	TRBD1	CASSLEGGQPQHF	TGTGCCAGCAGCTTAGAAGGGGGCCAGCCCCAGCATTTT
TRBV11-3	11	-	TRBJ2-5	-	CASSLAETQYF	TGTGCCAGCAGCTTAGCTGAGACCCAGTACTTC
TRBV4-3	15	-	TRBJ2-7	-	CASSQVGGGDYEQYF	TGCGCCAGCAGCCAAGTCGGAGGGGGGGACTACGAGCAGTACTTC
TRBV19	13	-	TRBJ1-6	TRBD1	CASSMQSGTGHRF	TGTGCCAGTAGTATGCAATCTGGGACAGGGCATCGCTTT
TRBV30	13	-	TRBJ1-1	TRBD1	CAWRPRGPTEAFF	TGTGCCTGGAGGCCGAGGGGGCCCACTGAAGCTTTCTTT
TRBV5-1	14	-	TRBJ1-1	TRBD1	CASKPTGVGTEAFF	TGCGCCAGCAAACCGACAGGGGTTGGCACTGAAGCTTTCTTT
TRBV7-2	15	-	TRBJ2-5	-	CASSLEWDTKETQYF	TGTGCCAGCAGCTTAGAGTGGGACACTAAAGAGACCCAGTACTTC
TRBV30	14	-	TRBJ2-2	TRBD2	CAWKSGRAAGELFF	TGTGCCTGGAAGAGCGGGAGGGCCGCCGGGGAGCTGTTTTTT
TRBV30	16	-	TRBJ1-2	TRBD1	CAWSVRRGRGSRGYTF	TGTGCCTGGAGTGTACGCAGGGGGCGCGGCTCGCGTGGCTACACCTTC
TRBV9	17	-	TRBJ1-1	-	CASSHIQVAGRNTEAFF	TGTGCCAGCAGCCACATACAAGTGGCGGGGAGGAACACTGAAGCTTTCTTT
TRBV6-2/TRBV6-3	15	-	TRBJ2-2	TRBD2	CASSDGAGGPGELFF	TGTGCCAGCAGTGACGGCGCGGGAGGTCCCGGGGAGCTGTTTTTT
TRBV11-2	14	-	TRBJ1-2	-	CASSLAGNARESTF	TGTGCCAGCAGCTTGGCCGGGAACGCCCGGGAATCCACCTTC
TRBV12-5	15	-	TRBJ2-5	-	CASGPGVRLQETQYF	TGTGCTAGTGGTCCAGGGGTTCGCCTCCAAGAGACCCAGTACTTC
TRBV30	14	-	TRBJ1-3	-	CAWRIGGSGNTIYF	TGTGCCTGGAGAATCGGGGGCTCTGGAAACACCATATATTTT
TRBV5-8	14	-	TRBJ1-5	-	CASSQGFGNQPQHF	TGTGCCAGCAGCCAGGGTTTCGGCAATCAGCCCCAGCATTTT
TRBV10-3	18	-	TRBJ1-2	TRBD1	CAISPLPGQGLVNYGYTF	TGTGCCATCAGTCCTCTCCCGGGACAGGGGTTAGTTAACTATGGCTACACCTTC
TRBV4-3	14	-	TRBJ2-7	TRBD2	CASSQELAAREQYF	TGCGCCAGCAGCCAAGAACTAGCGGCGCGCGAGCAGTACTTC